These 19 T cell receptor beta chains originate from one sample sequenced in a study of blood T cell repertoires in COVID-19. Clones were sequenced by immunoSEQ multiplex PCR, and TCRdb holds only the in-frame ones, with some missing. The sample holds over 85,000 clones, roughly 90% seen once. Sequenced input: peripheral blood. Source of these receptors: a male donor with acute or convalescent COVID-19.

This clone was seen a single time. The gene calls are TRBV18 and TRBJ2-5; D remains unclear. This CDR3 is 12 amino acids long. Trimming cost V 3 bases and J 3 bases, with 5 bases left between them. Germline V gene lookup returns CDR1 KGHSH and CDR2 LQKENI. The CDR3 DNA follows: TGTGCCAGCTCACCGGGCGAAGAGACCCAGTACTTC. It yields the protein CASSPGEETQYF.

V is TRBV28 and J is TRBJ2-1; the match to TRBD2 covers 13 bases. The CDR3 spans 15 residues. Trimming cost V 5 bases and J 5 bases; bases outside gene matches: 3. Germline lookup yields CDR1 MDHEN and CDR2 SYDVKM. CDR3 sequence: CASSLGLAGNNEQFF. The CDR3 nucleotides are TGTGCCAGCAGTCTGGGACTAGCGGGGAACAATGAGCAGTTCTTC.

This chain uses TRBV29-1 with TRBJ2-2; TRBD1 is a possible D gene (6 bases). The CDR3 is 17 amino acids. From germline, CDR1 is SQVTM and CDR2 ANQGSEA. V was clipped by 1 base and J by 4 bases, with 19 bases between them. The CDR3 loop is CSVEVNRVEVGTGELFF. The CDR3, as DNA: TGCAGCGTTGAAGTCAACAGGGTGGAAGTCGGCACCGGGGAGCTGTTTTTT.

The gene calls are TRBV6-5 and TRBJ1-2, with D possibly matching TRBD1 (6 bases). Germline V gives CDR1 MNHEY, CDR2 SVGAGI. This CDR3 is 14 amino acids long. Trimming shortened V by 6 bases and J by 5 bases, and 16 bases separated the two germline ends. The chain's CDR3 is CASRESRGGYGYTF. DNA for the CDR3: TGTGCCAGCAGAGAGTCTAGGGGGGGGTATGGCTACACCTTC.

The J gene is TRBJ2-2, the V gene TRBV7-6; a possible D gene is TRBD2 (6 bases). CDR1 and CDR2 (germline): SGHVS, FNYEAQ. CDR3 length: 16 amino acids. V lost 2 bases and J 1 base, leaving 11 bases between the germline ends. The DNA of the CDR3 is TGTGCCAGCAGCTTAAATCCTAGCGAGAACACCGGGGAGCTGTTTTTT. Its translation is CASSLNPSENTGELFF. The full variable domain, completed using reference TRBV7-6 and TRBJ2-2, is GAGVSQSPRYKVTKRGQDVALRCDPISGHVSLYWYRQALGQGPEFLTYFNYEAQQDKSGLPNDRFSAERPEGSISTLTIQRTEQRDSAMYRCASSLNPSENTGELFFGEGSRLTVL.

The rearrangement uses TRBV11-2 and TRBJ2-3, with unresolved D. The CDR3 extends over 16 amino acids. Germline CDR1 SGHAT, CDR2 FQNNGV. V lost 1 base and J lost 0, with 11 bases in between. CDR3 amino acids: CASSLGSSPSTDTQYF. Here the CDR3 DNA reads TGTGCCAGCAGCTTAGGTAGTAGCCCCAGCACAGATACGCAGTATTTT.

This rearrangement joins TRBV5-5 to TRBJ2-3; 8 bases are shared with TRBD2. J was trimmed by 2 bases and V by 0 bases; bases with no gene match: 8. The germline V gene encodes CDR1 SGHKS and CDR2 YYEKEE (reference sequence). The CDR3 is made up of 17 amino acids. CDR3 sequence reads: CASSLGVVSGATDTQYF. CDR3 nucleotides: TGTGCCAGCAGCTTGGGAGTGGTTAGCGGGGCCACAGATACGCAGTATTTT.

The CDR3 here is CASSPPGRGRNEQFF. For the CDR3, the DNA is TGTGCCAGTAGTCCCCCAGGGCGCGGTAGGAATGAGCAGTTCTTC. The chain uses TRBV19 and TRBJ2-1; TRBD1 might be the D (5 bases). Trimming removed 5 bases from V and 7 bases from J, with 18 bases in between. Germline assignment: CDR1 LNHDA and CDR2 SQIVND (reference sequence). The CDR3 consists of 15 residues.

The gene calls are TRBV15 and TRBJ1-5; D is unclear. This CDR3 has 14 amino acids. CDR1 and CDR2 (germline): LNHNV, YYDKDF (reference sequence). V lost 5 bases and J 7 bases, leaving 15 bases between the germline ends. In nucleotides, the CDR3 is TGTGCCACCAGCTGGACTGGGGTGCGGCAGCCCCAGCATTTT. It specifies CATSWTGVRQPQHF.

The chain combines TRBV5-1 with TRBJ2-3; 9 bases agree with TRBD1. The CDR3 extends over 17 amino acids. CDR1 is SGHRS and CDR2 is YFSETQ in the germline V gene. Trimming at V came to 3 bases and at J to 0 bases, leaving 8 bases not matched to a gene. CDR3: CASSSGTGIFSTDTQYF. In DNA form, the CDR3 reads TGCGCCAGCAGCTCCGGGACAGGGATCTTTAGCACAGATACGCAGTATTTT.

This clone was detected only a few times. CDR3 DNA sequence: TGTGCCAGCAGTGCGGACAGAAGCGGCTACACCTTC. The encoded protein is CASSADRSGYTF. The genes are TRBV27 and TRBJ1-2; D perhaps matches TRBD1 (6 bases). Trimming pared 5 bases from V and 8 bases from J, leaving 12 bases between. This CDR3 has 12 amino acids. The V gene's germline CDR1 is MNHEY and CDR2 SMNVEV (reference sequence).

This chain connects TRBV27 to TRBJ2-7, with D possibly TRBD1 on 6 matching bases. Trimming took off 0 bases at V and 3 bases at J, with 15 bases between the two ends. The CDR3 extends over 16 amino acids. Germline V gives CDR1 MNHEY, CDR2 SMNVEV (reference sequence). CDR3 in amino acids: CASSLSGAGGGYEQYF. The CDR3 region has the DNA TGTGCCAGCAGTTTATCGGGGGCTGGGGGCGGCTACGAGCAGTACTTC.

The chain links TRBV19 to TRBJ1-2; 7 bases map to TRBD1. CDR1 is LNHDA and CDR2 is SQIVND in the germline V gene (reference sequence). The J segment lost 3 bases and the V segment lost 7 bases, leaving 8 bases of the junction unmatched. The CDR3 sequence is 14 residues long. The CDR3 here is CASNPRGQYYGYTF. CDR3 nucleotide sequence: TGTGCCAGTAACCCCAGGGGACAGTACTATGGCTACACCTTC.

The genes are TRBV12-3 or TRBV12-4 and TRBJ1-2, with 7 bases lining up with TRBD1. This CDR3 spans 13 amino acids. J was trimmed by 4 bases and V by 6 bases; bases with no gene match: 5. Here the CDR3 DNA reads TGTGCCAGCAGAACAGGGGAAGGCTATGGCTACACCTTC. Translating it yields CASRTGEGYGYTF.

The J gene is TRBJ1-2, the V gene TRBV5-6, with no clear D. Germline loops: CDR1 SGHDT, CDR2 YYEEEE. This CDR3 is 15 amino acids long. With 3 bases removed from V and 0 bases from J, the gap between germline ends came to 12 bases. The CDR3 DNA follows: TGTGCCAGCAGCTACCTAGCCTTATCTAACTATGGCTACACCTTC. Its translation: CASSYLALSNYGYTF. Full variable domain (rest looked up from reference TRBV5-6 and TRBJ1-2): DAGVTQSPTHLIKTRGQQVTLRCSPKSGHDTVSWYQQALGQGPQFIFQYYEEEERQRGNFPDRFSGHQFPNYSSELNVNALLLGDSALYLCASSYLALSNYGYTFGSGTRLTVV.

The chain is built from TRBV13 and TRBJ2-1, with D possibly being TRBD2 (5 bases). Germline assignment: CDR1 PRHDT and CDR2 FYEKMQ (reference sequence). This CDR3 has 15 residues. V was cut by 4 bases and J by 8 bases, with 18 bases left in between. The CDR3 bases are TGTGCCAGCAGCTCCCGGACGGGAAAGGCGGATGAGCAGTTCTTC. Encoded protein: CASSSRTGKADEQFF. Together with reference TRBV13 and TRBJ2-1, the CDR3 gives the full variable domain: AAGVIQSPRHLIKEKRETATLKCYPIPRHDTVYWYQQGPGQDPQFLISFYEKMQSDKGSIPDRFSAQQFSDYHSELNMSSLELGDSALYFCASSSRTGKADEQFFGPGTRLTVL.

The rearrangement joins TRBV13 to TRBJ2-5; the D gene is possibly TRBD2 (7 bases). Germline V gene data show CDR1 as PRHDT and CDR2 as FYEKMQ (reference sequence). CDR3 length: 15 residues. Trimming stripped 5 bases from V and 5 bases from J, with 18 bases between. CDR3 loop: CASSVLRGPSETQYF. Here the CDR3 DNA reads TGTGCCAGCAGCGTACTGCGGGGGCCCTCGGAGACCCAGTACTTC.

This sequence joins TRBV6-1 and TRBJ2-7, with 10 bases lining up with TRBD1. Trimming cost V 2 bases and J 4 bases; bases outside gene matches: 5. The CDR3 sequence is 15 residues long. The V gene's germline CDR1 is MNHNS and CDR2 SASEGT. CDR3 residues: CASSESRTGGYEQYF. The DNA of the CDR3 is TGTGCCAGCAGTGAAAGTAGGACAGGGGGATACGAGCAGTACTTC.

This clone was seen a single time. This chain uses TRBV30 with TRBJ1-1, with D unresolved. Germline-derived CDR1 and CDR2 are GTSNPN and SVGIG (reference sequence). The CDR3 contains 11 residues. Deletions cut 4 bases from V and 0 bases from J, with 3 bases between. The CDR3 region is CAWTLNTEAFF. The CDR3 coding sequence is TGTGCCTGGACTTTGAACACTGAAGCTTTCTTT.